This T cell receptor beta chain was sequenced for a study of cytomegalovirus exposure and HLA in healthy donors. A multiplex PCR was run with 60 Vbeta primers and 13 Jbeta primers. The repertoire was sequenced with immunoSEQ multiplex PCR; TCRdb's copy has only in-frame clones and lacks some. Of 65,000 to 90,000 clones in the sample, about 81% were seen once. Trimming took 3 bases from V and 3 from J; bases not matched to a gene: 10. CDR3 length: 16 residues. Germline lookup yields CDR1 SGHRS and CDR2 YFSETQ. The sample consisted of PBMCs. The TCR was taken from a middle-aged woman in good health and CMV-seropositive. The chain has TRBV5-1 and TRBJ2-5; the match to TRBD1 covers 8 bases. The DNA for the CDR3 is TGCGCCAGCAGCTCGGAGGGACCGGGACAGGAAGAGACCCAGTACTTC. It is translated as CASSSEGPGQEETQYF.